These 8 T cell receptor beta chains originate from one sample sequenced in a study of shared clonotypes between healthy human individuals. TCRdb's table, derived via immunoSEQ multiplex PCR, lists solely in-frame clones and lacks some. The sample records some 2.3 million clones, 90% to 95% being singletons. Sequenced input: naive CD4+ T cells from PBMCs. Indicated subset: CD45RA+ positively selected. These receptors were obtained from a man between 18 and 29 years old in good health. Some clones in this sample may be carry-over from other donors' samples.

The genes are TRBV30 and TRBJ1-2; D might be TRBD1 (5 bases). The CDR3 totals 11 residues. The V end was cut by 3 bases, the J end by 7 bases, with 9 bases between. The germline V gene encodes CDR1 GTSNPN and CDR2 SVGIG (reference sequence). The CDR3 DNA reads TGTGCCTGGAGCCAGGGTGGTGGCTACACCTTC. Its protein is CAWSQGGGYTF.

In the case of this clone: Other nucleotide sequences in the sample specify the same CDR3. The V call is TRBV18, the J call TRBJ2-7, with 8 bases aligning to TRBD2. The junction had 2 bases not matched to a gene; V was cut back by 4 bases and J by 0 bases. The CDR3 is made up of 14 amino acids. The germline CDR1 and CDR2 sequences are KGHSH and LQKENI. The CDR3 region has the DNA TGTGCCAGCTCACAGGCGGGGGGCTCCTACGAGCAGTACTTC. It codes for CASSQAGGSYEQYF.

The rearrangement links TRBV7-9 to TRBJ1-2; 9 bases match TRBD1. The V and J ends lost 1 base and 4 bases, in that order; junction bases with no gene match: 7. Germline V gives CDR1 SEHNR, CDR2 FQNEAQ (reference sequence). The CDR3 is made up of 16 amino acids. The CDR3 DNA is TGTGCCAGCAGCTTAGTCAGGGGACAGGGCCTCTATGGCTACACCTTC. This codes for CASSLVRGQGLYGYTF.

On this clone: This CDR3 is also generated by other DNA sequences in the sample. The chain uses TRBV5-1 and TRBJ2-7; the D is unclear. V shed 2 bases and J shed 5 bases, with 8 bases lying between them. In germline, CDR1 is SGHRS, CDR2 YFSETQ. The CDR3 runs 12 residues. CDR3 loop: CASSLEGHEQYF. As DNA, the CDR3 is TGCGCCAGCAGCTTAGAAGGGCACGAGCAGTACTTC.

The chain couples TRBV5-1 to TRBJ2-1; 14 bases align to TRBD2. The germline V gene has CDR1 SGHRS and CDR2 YFSETQ. V lost 8 bases to trimming and J lost 2 bases; unmatched junction nucleotides: 18. CDR3 length: 20 residues. CDR3 coding DNA: TGCGCCAGGTGGTGGGGTCTTCCGGGACTAGCGGGAGCCCCCTACAATGAGCAGTTCTTC. Protein: CARWWGLPGLAGAPYNEQFF.

This chain joins TRBV25-1 and TRBJ2-3, with a tentative D call TRBD1 (6 bases). Germline V gene sequence: CDR1 MGHDK, CDR2 SYGVNS. Trimming shortened V by 1 base and J by 9 bases, and 17 bases separated the two germline ends. The CDR3 length is 15 residues. CDR3 in DNA: TGTGCCAGCAGTGAATCCAGGGGACAACCTGGGACGCAGTATTTT. This encodes CASSESRGQPGTQYF. The entire variable domain, with the rest obtained from reference TRBV25-1 and TRBJ2-3, is as follows: EADIYQTPRYLVIGTGKKITLECSQTMGHDKMYWYQQDPGMELHLIHYSYGVNSTEKGDLSSESTVSRIRTEHFPLTLESARPSHTSQYLCASSESRGQPGTQYFGPGTRLTVL.

The rearrangement uses TRBV5-6 and TRBJ2-1; D gene unclear. V lost 1 base and J lost 12, with 11 bases in between. This CDR3 contains 12 residues. In germline, CDR1 is SGHDT, CDR2 YYEEEE. CDR3 DNA sequence: TGTGCCAGCAGCTTGATCGAGGAAGCGCAGTTCTTC. Translated, it gives CASSLIEEAQFF.

In the case of this clone: Other nucleotide sequences from this sample produce the same CDR3. This chain uses TRBV7-9 with TRBJ2-5; a possible D gene is TRBD1 (6 bases). Germline V gene data show CDR1 as SEHNR and CDR2 as FQNEAQ (reference sequence). The CDR3 totals 14 residues. Deletions cut 3 bases from V and 5 bases from J, with 13 bases between. The CDR3 reads CASSFGQGIETQYF. Here the CDR3 DNA reads TGTGCCAGCAGCTTCGGGCAGGGGATCGAGACCCAGTACTTC.